The present entry profiles one T cell receptor (beta chain) with its context. This sample stems from a study of T cell repertoires in cytomegalovirus infection. This CDR3 spans 15 amino acids. Germline CDR1 is MNHNY and CDR2 is SVGAGI (reference sequence). Trimming cost V 5 bases and J 10 bases; bases outside gene matches: 14. Each CDR3 protein gets one entry after TCRdb re-called the reads with MiXCR. The sample yields 680,000 or so distinct CDR3 sequences, under 40% seen once. V usage is TRBV6-6 and J usage is TRBJ1-1, with 9 bases identical to TRBD1. The receptor was derived from a human donor in good health (CMV status not recorded). Some clones in this sample may be carry-over from other donors' samples. Sequencing used PBMCs. The CDR3 DNA reads as TGTGCCAGCAGTGGCAGGACAGGGGTTGGCCATGGAGCTTTCTTT. Translation gives CASSGRTGVGHGAFF.